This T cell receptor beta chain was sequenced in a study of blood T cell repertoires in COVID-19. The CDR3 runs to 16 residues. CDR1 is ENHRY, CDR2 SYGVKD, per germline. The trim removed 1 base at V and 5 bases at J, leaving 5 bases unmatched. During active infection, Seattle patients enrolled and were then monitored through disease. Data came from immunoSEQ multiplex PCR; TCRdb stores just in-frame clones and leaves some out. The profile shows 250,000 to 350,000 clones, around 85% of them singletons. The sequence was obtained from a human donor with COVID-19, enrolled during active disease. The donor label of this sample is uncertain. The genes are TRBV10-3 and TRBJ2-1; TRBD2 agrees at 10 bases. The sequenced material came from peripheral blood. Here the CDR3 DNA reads TGTGCCATCAGTGAGTGGACTAGCGGAGCCCACAATGAGCAGTTCTTC. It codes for CAISEWTSGAHNEQFF.